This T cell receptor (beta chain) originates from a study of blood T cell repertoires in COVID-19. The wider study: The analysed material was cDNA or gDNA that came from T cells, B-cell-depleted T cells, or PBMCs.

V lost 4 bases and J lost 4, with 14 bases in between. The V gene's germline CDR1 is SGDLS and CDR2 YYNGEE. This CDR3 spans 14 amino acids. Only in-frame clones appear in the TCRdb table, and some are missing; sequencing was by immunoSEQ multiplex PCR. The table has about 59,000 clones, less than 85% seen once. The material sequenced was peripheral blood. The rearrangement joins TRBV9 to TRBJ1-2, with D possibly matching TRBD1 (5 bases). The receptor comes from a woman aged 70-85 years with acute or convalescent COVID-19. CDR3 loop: CASSPRDFPYGYTF. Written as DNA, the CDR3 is TGTGCCAGCAGCCCCAGGGATTTCCCCTATGGCTACACCTTC.